Shown below are 30 T cell receptor beta chains from a single sample sequenced in a study of naive and memory T cell subsets (dated by TCRdb to 2016 to 2017). Libraries were built with UMI-ligation and nested PCR. The data were produced on an Illumina MiSeq. The beta constant-region primer consisted of an equimolar mixture of two oligonucleotides that together covered TRBC1 and TRBC2. The ligated cDNA went through four rounds of PCR with nested alpha and beta constant-region primers together with the SP2 primer. TCRdb took the public reads, trimmed them with fastp at Q25, ran MiXCR for clone calling and kept in-frame beta chains. All rows with the same CDR3 protein become a single entry with the most common DNA and genes. This sample holds over 130,000 distinct CDR3 sequences; more than 15% were observed only once. The ten largest account for around 0.63% of the sample. No antigen is known for these receptors.

Results the study describes overall, beyond this receptor: A few larger clonotypes were found in naive repertoires, especially CD8, and these larger clonotypes were possibly memory cells re-expressing CD45RA.

Sample: naive CD8+ T cells from blood. The sample's cell subset or site label, decoded: naive T cells, CD45RA high CD27+. The receptors here all came from a human donor in good health.

The table lists this clonotype with a few counts. The chain links TRBV4-1 to TRBJ2-1, with D maybe TRBD2 (5 bases). The CDR3 runs to 14 residues. V lost 0 bases, J lost 9 bases, and 12 bases lay in between. In germline, CDR1 is MGHRA, CDR2 YSYEKL. DNA of the CDR3: TGCGCCAGCAGCCAAGAGGCTAGCACGGGTGAGCAGTTCTTC. As protein: CASSQEASTGEQFF.

The rearrangement uses TRBV18 and TRBJ2-5; D not certain. Germline CDR1 is KGHSH and CDR2 is LQKENI. The CDR3 is 14 residues long. The V and J ends lost 2 bases and 0 bases respectively, with 7 bases between them. In nucleotides, the CDR3 is TGTGCCAGCTCACCATTTGACTACCAAGAGACCCAGTACTTC. Its translation: CASSPFDYQETQYF. Full variable domain (outside the CDR3, taken from reference TRBV18 and TRBJ2-5): NAGVMQNPRHLVRRRGQEARLRCSPMKGHSHVYWYRQLPEEGLKFMVYLQKENIIDESGMPKERFSAEFPKEGPSILRIQQVVRGDSAAYFCASSPFDYQETQYFGPGTRLLVL.

This clonotype was counted between two and nine times. The CDR3 nucleotides are TGTGCCAGTACCGACCGGACAGGGGGCAGTGAGACCCAGTACTTC. Residues: CASTDRTGGSETQYF. The chain joins TRBV19 to TRBJ2-5, with 11 bases identical to TRBD1. Germline loops: CDR1 LNHDA, CDR2 SQIVND (reference sequence). There are 15 residues in the CDR3. V lost 7 bases and J lost 5; bases outside the gene matches: 9. The full variable domain, with the rest looked up from reference TRBV19 and TRBJ2-5, is DGGITQSPKYLFRKEGQNVTLSCEQNLNHDAMYWYRQDPGQGLRLIYYSQIVNDFQKGDIAEGYSVSREKKESFPLTVTSAQKNPTAFYLCASTDRTGGSETQYFGPGTRLLVL.

This clonotype has ten or more counts. One junction end does not reproduce the germline sequence, and a read error may be involved. The chain employs TRBV7-7 and TRBJ2-7; TRBD1 aligns across 8 bases. CDR1 and CDR2 (germline): SSHAT, FNYEAQ (reference sequence). The CDR3 has 17 residues. The CDR3 nucleotides are TGTGCTAGCAGCCCCTGGATCGGGACAGGATCGGTCTACGAGCAGTACTTC. This translates into CASSPWIGTGSVYEQYF.

This chain links TRBV18 with TRBJ1-5; no clear D. Per germline, CDR1 KGHSH and CDR2 LQKENI. This CDR3 contains 17 residues. Deletions cut 2 bases from V and 1 base from J, with 15 bases between. The chain's CDR3 is CASSPKLKSWSNQPQHF. Here the CDR3 DNA reads TGTGCCAGCTCACCAAAATTGAAGTCTTGGAGCAATCAGCCCCAGCATTTT.

The V gene is TRBV7-8, the J gene TRBJ1-5; tentative D call: TRBD1 (5 bases). Trimming stripped 0 bases from V and 6 bases from J, with 15 bases between. In germline, CDR1 is SGHVS, CDR2 FQNEAQ. The CDR3 covers 16 residues. CDR3 sequence: CASSLADRQGRQPQHF. CDR3 DNA: TGTGCCAGCAGCTTAGCGGATCGGCAGGGACGTCAGCCCCAGCATTTT.

This sequence joins TRBV9 and TRBJ1-5, with D possibly being TRBD1 (6 bases). This CDR3 is 14 amino acids long. Germline values: CDR1 SGDLS, CDR2 YYNGEE. The ends were cut back, 0 bases at V and 13 bases at J, with 17 bases in the middle. The CDR3 sequence is CASSVEGVEEEQHF. The CDR3 nucleotides are TGTGCCAGCAGCGTAGAGGGGGTTGAGGAGGAACAGCATTTT. Combining the CDR3 with reference TRBV9 and TRBJ1-5 gives the whole variable domain DSGVTQTPKHLITATGQRVTLRCSPRSGDLSVYWYQQSLDQGLQFLIQYYNGEERAKGNILERFSAQQFPDLHSELNLSSLELGDSALYFCASSVEGVEEEQHFGDGTRLSIL.

This clonotype was counted between two and nine times. The rearrangement uses TRBV7-6 and TRBJ2-7; 13 nucleotides match TRBD2. Trimming took 5 bases from V and 7 from J; bases not matched to a gene: 8. CDR3 length equals 15 residues. Germline loops: CDR1 SGHVS, CDR2 FNYEAQ. The CDR3 loop reads CASSPGTSGNREQYF. CDR3 sequence (DNA): TGTGCCAGCAGCCCAGGGACTAGCGGGAACCGGGAGCAGTACTTC.

The chain employs TRBV2 and TRBJ2-1; 10 bases are a match to TRBD1. The CDR3 covers 14 residues. Looked up from germline, CDR1 is SNHLY and CDR2 is FYNNEI. J lost 10 bases, V lost 6 bases, and 9 bases had no gene match. CDR3 bases: TGTGCCAGCAGCTCCGGGACAGGGGTCGGAGAGCAGTTCTTC. This sequence encodes CASSSGTGVGEQFF. Filled out from reference TRBV2 and TRBJ2-1, the complete variable domain reads EPEVTQTPSHQVTQMGQEVILRCVPISNHLYFYWYRQILGQKVEFLVSFYNNEISEKSEIFDDQFSVERPDGSNFTLKIRSTKLEDSAMYFCASSSGTGVGEQFFGPGTRLTVL.

V and J are TRBV7-9 and TRBJ1-4; 8 bases agree with TRBD1. V was clipped by 6 bases and J by 8 bases; unmatched bases: 2. The CDR3 totals 12 residues. CDR1 and CDR2 (germline): SEHNR, FQNEAQ (reference sequence). The CDR3 DNA reads TGTGCCAGCAGGGGGGACAGGGAAAAACTGTTTTTT. Protein: CASRGDREKLFF.

This clonotype was counted only a few times. The rearrangement links TRBV11-2 to TRBJ2-2; D call uncertain. CDR3 size: 14 residues. Germline CDR1 SGHAT, CDR2 FQNNGV. V lost 10 bases and J lost 1, with 13 bases in between. CDR3 loop: CATPSVLNTGELFF. CDR3 DNA sequence: TGTGCCACTCCCTCTGTGTTGAACACCGGGGAGCTGTTTTTT.

CDR3 region: CATSRLRGVADTQYF. The CDR3 DNA sequence: TGTGCCACCAGCAGGCTAAGAGGGGTGGCAGATACGCAGTATTTT. The chain recombines TRBV15 with TRBJ2-3, with D perhaps being TRBD1 or TRBD2 (5 bases each). V lost 3 bases and J lost 4, with 14 bases in between. The V gene's germline CDR1 is LNHNV and CDR2 YYDKDF (reference sequence). The CDR3 is 15 amino acids.

This clonotype turned up a few times. The chain has TRBV11-2 and TRBJ2-1; tentatively, D is TRBD1 (6 bases). Per the germline V gene, CDR1 is SGHAT and CDR2 is FQNNGV. The CDR3 loop spans 17 amino acids. V lost 0 bases to trimming and J lost 7 bases, with 19 bases between them. The CDR3: CASSLDLRLRGWNEQFF. For the CDR3, the DNA is TGTGCCAGCAGCTTAGATCTAAGGCTCAGGGGCTGGAATGAGCAGTTCTTC.

This clonotype was picked up a small number of times. This chain links TRBV29-1 with TRBJ2-5; the match to TRBD2 covers 7 bases. Trimming removed 4 bases from V and 3 bases from J; junction bases left unmatched: 8. The CDR3 sequence is 14 residues long. CDR1 is SQVTM and CDR2 is ANQGSEA in the germline V gene. DNA of the CDR3: TGCAGCGTTGGGGGACCTCGGGGGGAAGAGACCCAGTACTTC. It translates to CSVGGPRGEETQYF.

The rearrangement joins TRBV3-1 to TRBJ1-1; D is perhaps TRBD1 (5 bases). Per germline, CDR1 LGHDT and CDR2 YNNKEL (reference sequence). CDR3 length equals 14 residues. Trimming removed 0 bases at V and 11 bases at J, with 16 bases between. The CDR3 region is CASSQDPNRLQAFF. CDR3 bases: TGTGCCAGCAGCCAAGATCCCAACAGGCTCCAGGCTTTCTTT.

A few counts support this clonotype. V is TRBV13 and J is TRBJ2-7; 10 bases align to TRBD2. Germline-derived CDR1 and CDR2 are PRHDT and FYEKMQ (reference sequence). CDR3 length: 17 residues. J lost 7 bases, V lost 8 bases, and 20 bases had no gene match. The CDR3 protein is CASSKGPASGRPGEQYF. DNA of the CDR3: TGTGCCAGCTCGAAAGGGCCCGCTAGCGGGAGACCGGGAGAGCAGTACTTC.

This chain uses TRBV19 with TRBJ2-1; perhaps TRBD2 as D (6 bases). This CDR3 is 15 amino acids long. The V gene lost 3 bases and the J gene lost 5 bases, with 14 bases spanning the gap. In germline, CDR1 is LNHDA, CDR2 SQIVND (reference sequence). The CDR3 loop reads CASSILSGVDNEQFF. CDR3 DNA sequence: TGTGCCAGTAGTATCCTATCGGGAGTCGACAATGAGCAGTTCTTC. Looking up the rest from reference TRBV19 and TRBJ2-1 gives the full variable domain: DGGITQSPKYLFRKEGQNVTLSCEQNLNHDAMYWYRQDPGQGLRLIYYSQIVNDFQKGDIAEGYSVSREKKESFPLTVTSAQKNPTAFYLCASSILSGVDNEQFFGPGTRLTVL.

The table lists this clonotype with a few counts. The rearrangement joins TRBV6-5 to TRBJ2-1, with TRBD2 matching over 11 bases. Germline lookup yields CDR1 MNHEY and CDR2 SVGAGI. The CDR3 length is 15 residues. Trimming took 5 bases from V and 13 from J; bases not matched to a gene: 13. This CDR3 reads CASSLGLGLAASQFF. In DNA, the CDR3 is TGTGCCAGCAGTCTTGGCTTGGGACTAGCGGCCAGCCAGTTCTTC.

This clonotype was seen a handful of times. The genes are TRBV29-1 and TRBJ2-2; tentatively, D is TRBD1 or TRBD2 (5 bases each). V was trimmed by 0 bases and J by 0 bases, leaving 8 bases between them. The CDR3 loop spans 15 amino acids. CDR1 and CDR2 from the germline V gene are SQVTM and ANQGSEA. CDR3 residues: CSVEDGGSNTGELFF. In nucleotides, the CDR3 is TGCAGCGTTGAAGATGGGGGATCGAACACCGGGGAGCTGTTTTTT.

This clonotype has just a few counts. The genes are TRBV27 and TRBJ2-5; D ambiguous. Trimming shortened V by 6 bases and J by 1 base, and 15 bases separated the two germline ends. CDR3 length: 15 residues. Germline assignment: CDR1 MNHEY and CDR2 SMNVEV (reference sequence). CDR3 nucleotides: TGTGCCAGCAGCCCGCAACTTGAGGCCCAAGAGACCCAGTACTTC. Translation gives CASSPQLEAQETQYF.

The J gene is TRBJ2-2, the V gene TRBV7-9; D uncertain. The V gene lost 2 bases and the J gene lost 4 bases, with 2 bases spanning the gap. Per germline, CDR1 SEHNR and CDR2 FQNEAQ (reference sequence). This CDR3 region has 12 residues. This CDR3 reads CASSLPTGELFF. The DNA of the CDR3 is TGTGCCAGCAGCTTACCCACCGGGGAGCTGTTTTTT.

V is TRBV15 and J is TRBJ2-7; no firm D call. This CDR3 is built from 15 residues. Germline V gene data show CDR1 as LNHNV and CDR2 as YYDKDF (reference sequence). The V end lost 0 bases, the J end lost 0 bases, and 9 bases lay between the germline ends. Written as DNA, the CDR3 is TGTGCCACCAGCAGAGATCGGGCAAGCTCCTACGAGCAGTACTTC. Translated, it gives CATSRDRASSYEQYF.

This chain links TRBV6-2 or TRBV6-3 with TRBJ2-1; D remains unclear. The CDR3 has 13 residues. V was pared by 9 bases and J by 2 bases, with 11 bases between. Germline CDR1 MNHEY, CDR2 SVGEGT. CDR3 sequence: CASVEVTYNEQFF. The CDR3 DNA reads TGTGCCAGTGTAGAGGTTACCTACAATGAGCAGTTCTTC.

This clonotype was counted a few times. This sequence joins TRBV29-1 and TRBJ1-2; possibly TRBD1 for D (6 bases). CDR3 size: 16 residues. In germline, CDR1 is SQVTM, CDR2 ANQGSEA. Trimming pared 7 bases from V and 5 bases from J, leaving 26 bases between. CDR3 in DNA: TGCAGCGCCATGACCCCGGCAGGGGAAAGAGGGTATGGCTACACCTTC. Translating it yields CSAMTPAGERGYGYTF.

The gene calls are TRBV7-6 and TRBJ2-1, with 7 bases fitting TRBD2. Germline V CDR1 and CDR2: SGHVS, FNYEAQ. V trimming: 4 bases; J trimming: 4 bases; junction bases outside the gene matches: 1. This CDR3 is 13 amino acids long. The CDR3 loop reads CASSWDYYNEQFF. DNA for the CDR3: TGTGCCAGCAGCTGGGACTATTACAATGAGCAGTTCTTC. Looking up the rest from reference TRBV7-6 and TRBJ2-1 gives the full variable domain: GAGVSQSPRYKVTKRGQDVALRCDPISGHVSLYWYRQALGQGPEFLTYFNYEAQQDKSGLPNDRFSAERPEGSISTLTIQRTEQRDSAMYRCASSWDYYNEQFFGPGTRLTVL.

Ten or more counts support this clonotype. V and J are TRBV6-5 and TRBJ2-7, with D perhaps matching TRBD2 (5 bases). This CDR3 is 13 amino acids long. Trimming left V 2 bases short and J 1 base short, with 6 bases between. Germline CDR1 and CDR2: MNHEY and SVGAGI. CDR3 sequence: CASSYGGSYEQYF. The DNA of the CDR3 is TGTGCCAGCAGTTACGGCGGGTCCTACGAGCAGTACTTC.

This chain links TRBV12-3 or TRBV12-4 with TRBJ2-1; D possibly uses TRBD1 or TRBD2 (6 bases each). CDR3 length: 16 residues. V was clipped by 5 bases and J by 9 bases, with 23 bases between them. CDR3 bases: TGTGCCAGCAGTCCACATGAGGGGGGAATAGGAACTGAGCAGTTCTTC. Its translation: CASSPHEGGIGTEQFF.

The chain employs TRBV7-9 and TRBJ2-7; D gene ambiguous. CDR1 is SEHNR and CDR2 is FQNEAQ in the germline V gene (reference sequence). Between the trimmed V and J ends, which lost 5 bases and 1 base, there was a span of 6 bases. The CDR3 is 12 residues long. DNA for the CDR3: TGTGCCAGCAGCCCAATGTCCTACGAGCAGTACTTC. Protein sequence: CASSPMSYEQYF.

This clonotype has a handful of counts. CDR3 region: CASSSSLGIEQFF. The CDR3 DNA follows: TGTGCCAGCAGCTCGTCCCTGGGAATCGAGCAGTTCTTC. V and J are TRBV6-5 and TRBJ2-1, with unresolved D. The V end lost 6 bases, the J end lost 10 bases, and 16 bases lay between the germline ends. Germline CDR1 reads MNHEY; CDR2 reads SVGAGI. This CDR3 comprises 13 residues.

This clonotype was counted a few times. The V and J genes are TRBV20-1 and TRBJ2-5, with 8 bases fitting TRBD2. V was clipped by 0 bases and J by 5 bases; unmatched bases: 11. In germline, CDR1 is DFQATT, CDR2 SNEGSKA (reference sequence). The CDR3 extends over 16 amino acids. The CDR3 sequence: CSARDFQAGVVETQYF. The CDR3 DNA follows: TGCAGTGCTAGAGATTTTCAAGCGGGAGTGGTGGAGACCCAGTACTTC.